A selection of T cell receptor beta chains follows, all from one sample in a study of post-analysis software for immune sequencing data. Using its own MiXCR run on the PCR reads, TCRdb lists one record per CDR3 protein. The sample carries roughly 620,000 distinct CDR3 sequences, 44% recorded once. Sequencing used blood. The receptors were sampled from a girl aged 5-17 years with multiple sclerosis. The CDR3 runs from the conserved cysteine through the conserved F or W. Fields, in order: D gene, clone size, V gene, J gene, CDR3 DNA, CDR3 protein. A D gene is named only where the DNA matches it firmly. Only part of the rows carry a size: once, few, many, or a class if the clone is expanded.

D: -; size: few; V: TRBV7-9; J: TRBJ1-5; DNA: TGTGCCAGCAGCCCCCGTGGGGGGATCAATCAGCCCCAGCATTTT; CDR3: CASSPRGGINQPQHF
D: TRBD1; size: few; V: TRBV29-1; J: TRBJ1-6; DNA: TGCAGCGTTAAGACAGGGACCAATTCACCCCTCCACTTT; CDR3: CSVKTGTNSPLHF
D: TRBD2; size: -; V: TRBV20-1; J: TRBJ2-7; DNA: TGCAGTGCTAGAGACGGGGGGGGGCCTCGGGAGCAGTACTTC; CDR3: CSARDGGGPREQYF
D: -; size: once; V: TRBV20-1; J: TRBJ1-1; DNA: TGCAGTGCTAAGGCAGGGGCAGTTAGCACTGAAGCTTTCTTT; CDR3: CSAKAGAVSTEAFF
D: TRBD1; size: -; V: TRBV24-1; J: TRBJ2-1; DNA: TGTGCCACCAGTGATTTGCCGCAGGGGGACGGTGAGCAGTTCTTC; CDR3: CATSDLPQGDGEQFF
D: -; size: -; V: TRBV12-3/TRBV12-4; J: TRBJ2-7; DNA: TGTGCCAGCAGCCCTCAACTAGTCCCCTACGAGCAGTACTTC; CDR3: CASSPQLVPYEQYF
D: -; size: many; V: TRBV20-1; J: TRBJ1-1; DNA: TGCAGTGCTCCCCAGGGGAACACTGAAGCTTTCTTT; CDR3: CSAPQGNTEAFF
D: TRBD1; size: -; V: TRBV6-6; J: TRBJ2-1; DNA: TGTGCCAGCAGACAGGGGAGCCGATCCAATGAGCGGTTCTTC; CDR3: CASRQGSRSNERFF
D: TRBD1; size: few; V: TRBV12-3/TRBV12-4; J: TRBJ2-5; DNA: TGTGCCAGCACTCTAGGACAGGGAGAGACCCAGTACTTC; CDR3: CASTLGQGETQYF
D: TRBD2; size: few; V: TRBV27; J: TRBJ2-7; DNA: TGTGCCAGCAACCCTAGCGGGAGGGCCTATCCCTTCTCCTACGAGCAGTACTTC; CDR3: CASNPSGRAYPFSYEQYF
D: -; size: -; V: TRBV7-9; J: TRBJ1-2; DNA: TGTGCCAGCAGCGCCCGTGGGGGGAGAAGGAACTATGGCCACACCTTC; CDR3: CASSARGGRRNYGHTF
D: TRBD2; size: -; V: TRBV6-5; J: TRBJ2-7; DNA: TGTGCCACGCTCGGGGGGACGGTGCAGTACTTC; CDR3: CATLGGTVQYF
D: -; size: -; V: TRBV5-4; J: TRBJ2-4; DNA: TGTGCCAGCAGCTTGGCCCTGAGCGGGGCCAAAAACATTCAGTACTTC; CDR3: CASSLALSGAKNIQYF
D: TRBD2; size: few; V: TRBV5-1; J: TRBJ2-3; DNA: TGCGCCAGCAGCTTGGCGGGACTAGCGGGAGGGCCTGACACAGATACGCAGTATTTT; CDR3: CASSLAGLAGGPDTDTQYF
D: -; size: few; V: TRBV20-1; J: TRBJ1-2; DNA: TGCAGTGCTAGAGATCAAGGCAGGCGATCTAACTATGGCTACACCTTC; CDR3: CSARDQGRRSNYGYTF
D: -; size: once; V: TRBV7-9; J: TRBJ1-5; DNA: TGTGCCAGCAGCTCCGGACCAAGTCTATTTGAGCCCCAGCATTTT; CDR3: CASSSGPSLFEPQHF
D: TRBD1; size: -; V: TRBV5-1; J: TRBJ1-2; DNA: TGCGCCAGCGGCCTCTTGACAGGGAACTATGGCTACACCTTC; CDR3: CASGLLTGNYGYTF
D: -; size: -; V: TRBV7-8; J: TRBJ2-7; DNA: TGTGCCAGCAGCTTAGGTCGCAGGGCGGTCCACGAGCAGTACTTC; CDR3: CASSLGRRAVHEQYF
D: TRBD1; size: -; V: TRBV12-3/TRBV12-4; J: TRBJ1-1; DNA: TGTGCCAGCAGTTTAGTCCAGGGGGCCCTCACTGAAGCTTTCTTT; CDR3: CASSLVQGALTEAFF
D: -; size: -; V: TRBV20-1; J: TRBJ1-1; DNA: TGCGTCGCGGTAGGGGGCACTGAAGCTTTCTTT; CDR3: CVAVGGTEAFF
D: -; size: -; V: TRBV5-1; J: TRBJ2-7; DNA: TGCGCCAGCAGCTTGCAGGGAATCGGGTACGAGCAGTACTTC; CDR3: CASSLQGIGYEQYF
D: -; size: -; V: TRBV4-2; J: TRBJ1-5; DNA: TGTGCCAGCAGCCAAGAAGGGGGAACGAATCAGCCCCAGCATTTT; CDR3: CASSQEGGTNQPQHF
D: -; size: -; V: TRBV7-3; J: TRBJ2-1; DNA: TGTGCCAGCAGCTTTCAAGCGATGAGCTCCTACAATGAGCAGTTCTTC; CDR3: CASSFQAMSSYNEQFF